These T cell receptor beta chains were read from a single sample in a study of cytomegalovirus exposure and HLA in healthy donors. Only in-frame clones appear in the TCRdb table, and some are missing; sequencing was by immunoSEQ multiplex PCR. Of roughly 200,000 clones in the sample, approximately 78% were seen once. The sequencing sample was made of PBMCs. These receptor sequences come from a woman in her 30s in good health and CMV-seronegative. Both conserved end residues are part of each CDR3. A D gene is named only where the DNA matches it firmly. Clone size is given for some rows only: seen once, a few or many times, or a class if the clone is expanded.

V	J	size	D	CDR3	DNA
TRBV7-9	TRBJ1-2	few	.	CASSQDWSYGYTF	TGTGCCAGCAGCCAGGACTGGAGCTATGGCTACACCTTC
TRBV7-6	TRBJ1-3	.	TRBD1	CASSSITGQGSTGNTIYF	TGTGCCAGCAGCTCCATCACCGGACAGGGATCGACTGGAAACACCATATATTTT
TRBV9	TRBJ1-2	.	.	CASSVTGANYGYTF	TGTGCCAGCAGCGTTACGGGGGCTAACTATGGCTACACCTTC
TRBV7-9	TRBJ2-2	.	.	CASSLGFRTGELFF	TGTGCCAGCAGCTTAGGTTTCAGGACCGGGGAGCTGTTTTTT
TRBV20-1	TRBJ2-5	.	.	CSAREGGTQYF	TGCAGTGCTAGAGAGGGGGGGACCCAGTACTTC
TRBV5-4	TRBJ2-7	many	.	CASSLAGGDRAYEQYF	TGTGCCAGCAGCTTGGCCGGAGGGGATAGGGCCTACGAGCAGTACTTC
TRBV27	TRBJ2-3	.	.	CASSSQTGTDTQYF	TGTGCCAGCAGTTCCCAGACAGGCACAGATACGCAGTATTTT
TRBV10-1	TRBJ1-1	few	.	CASSDQANTEAFF	TGCGCCAGCAGTGATCAAGCGAACACTGAAGCTTTCTTT
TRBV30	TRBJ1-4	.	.	CAWSDWTLEGKLFF	TGTGCCTGGAGTGATTGGACATTGGAGGGAAAACTGTTTTTT
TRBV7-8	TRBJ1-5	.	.	CASSPDDFFERDQPQHF	TGTGCCAGCAGCCCTGACGACTTCTTCGAAAGAGATCAGCCCCAGCATTTT
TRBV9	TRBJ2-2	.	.	CASERAVNTGELFF	TGTGCCAGCGAACGAGCGGTTAACACCGGGGAGCTGTTTTTT
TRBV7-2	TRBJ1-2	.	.	CASSLGGNYGYTF	TGTGCCAGCAGCTTAGGGGGCAACTATGGCTACACCTTC
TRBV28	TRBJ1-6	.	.	CASSSYQGKNSPLHF	TGTGCCAGCAGTTCCTATCAGGGGAAAAATTCACCCCTCCACTTT
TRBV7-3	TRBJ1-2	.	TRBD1	CASSPFLAGGGYTF	TGTGCCAGCAGTCCATTTTTGGCAGGGGGAGGCTACACCTTC
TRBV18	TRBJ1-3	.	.	CASSPGQGNTIYF	TGTGCCAGCTCACCCGGACAGGGAAACACCATATATTTT
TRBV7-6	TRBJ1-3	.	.	CASSLSGSSGNTIYF	TGTGCCAGCAGCCTGTCTGGCAGCTCTGGAAACACCATATATTTT
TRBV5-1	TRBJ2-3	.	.	CASGQISTDTQYF	TGCGCCAGCGGACAGATCAGCACAGATACGCAGTATTTT
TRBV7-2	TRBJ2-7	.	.	CASSLASGLASHEQYF	TGTGCCAGCAGCTTAGCGTCAGGACTGGCGTCGCACGAGCAGTACTTC
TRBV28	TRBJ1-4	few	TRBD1	CASSQVLVLWARGQGDSTNEKLFF	TGTGCCAGCAGTCAAGTTCTAGTCTTGTGGGCTAGGGGACAGGGGGACTCAACTAATGAAAAACTGTTTTTT
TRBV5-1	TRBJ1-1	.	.	CASKWVPATRAGDTEAFF	TGCGCCAGCAAGTGGGTACCCGCCACCAGGGCGGGGGACACTGAAGCTTTCTTT
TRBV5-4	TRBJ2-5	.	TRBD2	CASSLGGDGGGTQYF	TGTGCCAGCAGCTTGGGTGGGGACGGCGGGGGAACCCAGTACTTC
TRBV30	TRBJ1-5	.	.	CAWSVQGSQPQHF	TGTGCCTGGAGTGTGCAGGGCAGTCAGCCCCAGCATTTT
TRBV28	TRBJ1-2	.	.	CASSLMGVDGYTF	TGTGCCAGCAGTTTAATGGGAGTTGATGGCTACACCTTC
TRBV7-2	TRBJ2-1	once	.	CASSPRSYNEQFF	TGTGCCAGCAGCCCACGCAGTTACAATGAGCAGTTCTTC
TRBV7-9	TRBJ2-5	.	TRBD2	CASSPTSGVLTQYF	TGTGCCAGCAGCCCGACTAGCGGGGTGCTGACCCAGTACTTC
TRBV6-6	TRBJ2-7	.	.	CASHTAAGNYEQYF	TGTGCCAGCCATACCGCGGCAGGGAACTACGAGCAGTACTTC
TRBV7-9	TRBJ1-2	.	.	CASSYREGRGYTF	TGTGCCAGCAGCTACCGGGAGGGACGTGGCTACACCTTC
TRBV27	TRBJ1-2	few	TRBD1	CASSLRGQGADYGYTF	TGTGCCAGCAGTTTAAGGGGACAGGGGGCGGACTATGGCTACACCTTC
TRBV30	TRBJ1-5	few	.	CASGSRNQPQHF	TGTGCATCGGGGTCCCGCAATCAGCCCCAGCATTTT
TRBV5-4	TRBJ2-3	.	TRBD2	CAMGLARITDTQYF	TGTGCCATGGGACTAGCGAGAATCACAGATACGCAGTATTTT
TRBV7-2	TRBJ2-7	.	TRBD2	CASSLNGRGVEQYF	TGTGCCAGCAGCTTAAACGGGAGGGGGGTCGAGCAGTACTTC
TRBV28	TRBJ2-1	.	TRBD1	CASSAPGQGARDEQFF	TGTGCCAGCAGTGCCCCTGGACAGGGGGCTCGGGATGAGCAGTTCTTC
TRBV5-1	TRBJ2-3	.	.	CASSLTGRHTDTQYF	TGCGCCAGCAGCTTGACGGGGAGACACACAGATACGCAGTATTTT
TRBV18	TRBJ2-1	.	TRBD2	CASSPEGLAGGTNEQFF	TGTGCCAGCTCACCAGAGGGCCTAGCGGGAGGAACCAATGAGCAGTTCTTC
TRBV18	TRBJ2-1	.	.	CASSPASRYNEQFF	TGTGCCAGCTCACCGGCTAGCAGATACAATGAGCAGTTCTTC
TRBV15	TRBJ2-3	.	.	CATSSITDTQYF	TGTGCCACCAGCAGCATCACAGATACGCAGTATTTT
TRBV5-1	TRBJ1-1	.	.	CASSYRVSTEAFF	TGCGCCAGCAGCTACAGGGTGAGCACTGAAGCTTTCTTT
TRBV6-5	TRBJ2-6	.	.	CASGASGANVLTF	TGTGCCAGCGGGGCTTCTGGGGCCAACGTCCTGACTTTC
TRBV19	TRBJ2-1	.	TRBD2	CAIGTSGASYNEQFF	TGTGCCATTGGGACTAGCGGGGCCTCCTACAATGAGCAGTTCTTC
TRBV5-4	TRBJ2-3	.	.	CASSLGGTSSSTDTQYF	TGTGCCAGCAGCTTGGGAGGAACGTCTTCTAGCACAGATACGCAGTATTTT
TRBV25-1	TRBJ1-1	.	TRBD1	CATGTGLPGGAFF	TGTGCCACTGGGACAGGGCTCCCGGGAGGAGCTTTCTTT
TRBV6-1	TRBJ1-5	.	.	CASSEEGFSNQPQHF	TGTGCCAGCAGTGAGGAGGGGTTTAGCAATCAGCCCCAGCATTTT
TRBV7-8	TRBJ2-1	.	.	CASSLLLSGLSYNEQFF	TGTGCCAGCAGCCTCCTTTTGAGCGGTCTCTCCTACAATGAGCAGTTCTTC
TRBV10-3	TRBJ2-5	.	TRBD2	CAISPGTSGGWQETQYF	TGTGCCATCAGCCCCGGGACTAGCGGGGGGTGGCAAGAGACCCAGTACTTC
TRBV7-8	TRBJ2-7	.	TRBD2	CASSERSSGRAYEQYF	TGTGCCAGCAGCGAGAGATCCAGCGGGAGAGCTTACGAGCAGTACTTC
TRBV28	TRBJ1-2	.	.	CASSLPANYGYTF	TGTGCCAGCAGTTTACCAGCTAACTATGGCTACACCTTC
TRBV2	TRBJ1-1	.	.	CASSLDRNTEAFF	TGTGCCAGCAGCCTCGACAGGAACACTGAAGCTTTCTTT
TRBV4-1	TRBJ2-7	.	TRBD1	CASSQGTGSFYEQYF	TGCGCCAGCAGCCAAGGGACAGGTAGCTTCTACGAGCAGTACTTC
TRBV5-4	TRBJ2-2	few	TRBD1	CASSLGTGITGELFF	TGTGCCAGCAGCTTGGGGACAGGGATCACCGGGGAGCTGTTTTTT
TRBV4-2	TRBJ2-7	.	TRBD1	CASSPGTDEEQYF	TGTGCCAGCAGCCCAGGGACAGATGAAGAGCAGTACTTC
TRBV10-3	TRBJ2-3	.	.	CAISGNSYGTDTQYF	TGTGCCATCAGTGGAAACTCATACGGCACAGATACGCAGTATTTT